This TCR beta chain was recovered during a study of CD8+ T cells in alopecia areata. In the case of this clone: Its target is not known.

Study-level points and caveats: Scalp sample data also include resident alphabeta T cells from normal skin.

Once RNA had been extracted, it was reverse transcribed into cDNA to act as the sequencing template. Method: immunoSEQ multiplex PCR; TCRdb's copy keeps in-frame clones and lacks some. Here the sample spans 95,000 to 150,000 clones, 45% to 50% being singletons. This CDR3 comprises 13 residues. V was shortened by 4 bases and J by 3 bases, with 11 bases between the two germline ends. CDR1 SGHDT and CDR2 YYEEEE come from the germline V gene. Lesional scalp punch biopsies and peripheral blood came from alopecia areata patients. V and J are TRBV5-6 and TRBJ2-7; D not resolved. The sequenced sample was NKG2D-low CD8+ T cells sorted from blood. The TCR originated in a human donor with alopecia areata. CDR3 loop: CASSPEDGYEQYF. CDR3 DNA: TGTGCCAGCAGCCCAGAGGACGGCTACGAGCAGTACTTC. Full variable domain (rest looked up from reference TRBV5-6 and TRBJ2-7): DAGVTQSPTHLIKTRGQQVTLRCSPKSGHDTVSWYQQALGQGPQFIFQYYEEEERQRGNFPDRFSGHQFPNYSSELNVNALLLGDSALYLCASSPEDGYEQYFGPGTRLTVT.